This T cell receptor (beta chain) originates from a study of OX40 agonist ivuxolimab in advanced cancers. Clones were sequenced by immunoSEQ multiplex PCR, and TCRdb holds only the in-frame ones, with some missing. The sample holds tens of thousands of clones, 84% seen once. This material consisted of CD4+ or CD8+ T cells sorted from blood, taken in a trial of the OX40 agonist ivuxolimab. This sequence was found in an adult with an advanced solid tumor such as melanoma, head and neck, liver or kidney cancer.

DNA of the CDR3: TGCGCCAGCAGCTTTAGGGGCGGACTAGCCAAAAACATTCAGTACTTC. It encodes CASSFRGGLAKNIQYF. The chain uses TRBV5-1 and TRBJ2-4, with D perhaps matching TRBD1 or TRBD2 (5 bases each). Trimming stripped 2 bases from V and 0 bases from J, with 12 bases between. The CDR3 length is 16 residues. Germline values: CDR1 SGHRS, CDR2 YFSETQ.